Reported below is one T cell receptor (beta chain). These data are taken from a study of shared clonotypes between healthy human individuals. Sequenced by immunoSEQ multiplex PCR; TCRdb stores in-frame clones only, minus some. The sample has a few hundred thousand clones; around 97% are singletons. The CDR3 is 16 amino acids. Trimming at V came to 2 bases and at J to 7 bases, leaving 12 bases not matched to a gene. The germline CDR1 and CDR2 sequences are MNHEY and SVGAGI. The material sequenced was naive CD4+ T cells sorted from blood. Sample subset: CD45RA+ positively selected. The clonotype comes from a woman in her 30s in good health. The J gene is TRBJ1-2, the V gene TRBV6-5; 8 bases agree with TRBD1. CDR3 sequence: CASSYPSAAGGRGYTF. CDR3 DNA sequence: TGTGCCAGCAGTTACCCAAGCGCAGCAGGGGGCCGTGGCTACACCTTC.